The clone carrying this T cell receptor beta chain is medium-sized by share. Antigen specificity is unknown. The template was genomic DNA from peripheral blood, not RNA. This specimen belongs to a study of T cell repertoires in aging, cancer and after chemotherapy. Study-wide points: The repertoire data cannot show anything about immunological memory following chemotherapy. Compared with age-matched healthy donors, untreated hematological or solid cancer patients showed higher blood TCR clonality. Loss of evenness, beyond lost richness, contributed to age-related TCR diversity decline in cancer patients.

A mixed TRB-A/B primer pool amplified rearranged TRB by multiplex touch-down PCR. TCRdb recomputed calls from the multiplex PCR reads with MiXCR, one row per CDR3 protein. The data contain over 1,500 distinct CDR3 sequences, 20% to 25% of them seen just once; the ten biggest clones take up roughly 25%. The V end was cut by 1 base, the J end by 1 base, with 4 bases between. There are 14 residues in the CDR3. Sequenced: blood. This sequence originates from a human donor with a blood cancer. J is TRBJ2-2 and V is TRBV12-3 or TRBV12-4; no firm D call. The CDR3 region is CASSLEENTGELFF. The CDR3, as DNA: TGTGCCAGCAGTTTAGAGGAGAACACCGGGGAGCTGTTTTTT.